This passage covers 17 T cell receptor beta chains from one sample sequenced in a study of CD8 T cells in ankylosing spondylitis. TCRdb called the 5' RACE reads again in MiXCR, with one record for every CDR3 protein. The table shows roughly 150,000 distinct CDR3 sequences, with just under 7.5% occurring only once. The sequenced sample was blood, either unsorted or a sorted T cell fraction (not recorded which). The receptors originated from a female donor with ankylosing spondylitis or in good health (not recorded which).

This clonotype was picked up many times. This chain connects TRBV6-5 to TRBJ1-2; D is ambiguous. The germline V and J ends were trimmed by 4 bases and 3 bases, with 9 bases remaining between them. From germline, CDR1 is MNHEY and CDR2 SVGAGI. The CDR3 consists of 13 residues. In nucleotides, the CDR3 is TGTGCCAGCAGTTTGGCAGGTCACTATGGCTACACCTTC. It codes for CASSLAGHYGYTF.

This clonotype was counted between two and nine times. The rearrangement uses TRBV20-1 and TRBJ2-7; 7 nucleotides align to TRBD1. This CDR3 contains 14 residues. V shed 6 bases, J shed 2 bases, and the junction held 10 bases outside the gene matches. Germline V gives CDR1 DFQATT, CDR2 SNEGSKA (reference sequence). This chain's CDR3 is CSAPSGQGAYEQYF. The DNA for the CDR3 is TGCAGTGCCCCTTCCGGGCAGGGGGCCTACGAGCAGTACTTC.

This clonotype showed up many times. The chain recombines TRBV12-3 or TRBV12-4 with TRBJ1-2; no clear D. V was clipped by 7 bases and J by 0 bases, with 9 bases between them. The CDR3 has 13 residues. The CDR3 is CASTLGSNYGYTF. CDR3 sequence (DNA): TGTGCCAGCACTTTGGGGTCTAACTATGGCTACACCTTC.

This clonotype was seen repeatedly, ten times or more. This chain links TRBV12-3 or TRBV12-4 with TRBJ2-5, with 11 bases identical to TRBD2. The CDR3 runs 15 residues. J was trimmed by 3 bases and V by 7 bases; bases with no gene match: 7. The CDR3 protein is CASMTSGESKETQYF. The CDR3 nucleotides read TGTGCCAGCATGACTAGCGGGGAATCCAAAGAGACCCAGTACTTC.

Many counts were recorded for this clonotype. The chain carries TRBV7-9 and TRBJ2-3; D remains unclear. Germline-derived CDR1 and CDR2 are SEHNR and FQNEAQ (reference sequence). V was trimmed by 5 bases and J by 4 bases, leaving 4 bases between them. This CDR3 comprises 11 residues. Written as DNA, the CDR3 is TGTGCCAGCAGCGCCCCAGATACGCAGTATTTT. Translated, it gives CASSAPDTQYF.

The table lists this clonotype with a few counts. The chain has TRBV11-2 and TRBJ2-3; the D gene is possibly TRBD2 (6 bases). Trimming left V 7 bases short and J 4 bases short, with 12 bases between. CDR3 size: 13 residues. Germline assignment: CDR1 SGHAT and CDR2 FQNNGV. The CDR3 sequence: CASTPGEADTQYF. CDR3 in DNA: TGTGCCAGCACCCCCGGGGAGGCAGATACGCAGTATTTT. Combining the CDR3 with reference TRBV11-2 and TRBJ2-3 gives the whole variable domain EAGVAQSPRYKIIEKRQSVAFWCNPISGHATLYWYQQILGQGPKLLIQFQNNGVVDDSQLPKDRFSAERLKGVDSTLKIQPAKLEDSAVYLCASTPGEADTQYFGPGTRLTVL.

In this sample, this clonotype turned up many times. V is TRBV20-1 and J is TRBJ1-5, with TRBD1 matching over 9 bases. Germline CDR1 and CDR2: DFQATT and SNEGSKA (reference sequence). Trimming took 4 bases from V and 3 from J; bases not matched to a gene: 7. The CDR3 runs to 15 residues. This CDR3 reads CSAIQGAQVNQPQHF. DNA of the CDR3: TGCAGTGCTATACAGGGGGCCCAGGTCAATCAGCCCCAGCATTTT.

The table lists this clonotype with many counts. The chain carries TRBV5-5 and TRBJ1-1; D may be TRBD1 (5 bases). The CDR3 has 14 amino acids. Trimming pared 0 bases from V and 4 bases from J, leaving 10 bases between. Germline-derived CDR1 and CDR2 are SGHKS and YYEKEE (reference sequence). The CDR3 loop reads CASSLGRGGTEAFF. Here the CDR3 DNA reads TGTGCCAGCAGCTTGGGGCGGGGGGGCACTGAAGCTTTCTTT. The entire variable domain, with the rest obtained from reference TRBV5-5 and TRBJ1-1, is as follows: DAGVTQSPTHLIKTRGQQVTLRCSPISGHKSVSWYQQVLGQGPQFIFQYYEKEERGRGNFPDRFSARQFPNYSSELNVNALLLGDSALYLCASSLGRGGTEAFFGQGTRLTVV.

This clonotype was recorded at least ten times. The J gene is TRBJ1-3, the V gene TRBV7-2, with D possibly TRBD1 on 5 matching bases. Between the trimmed V and J ends, which lost 4 bases and 4 bases, there was a span of 17 bases. The CDR3 runs to 16 residues. CDR1 SGHTA and CDR2 FQGNSA come from the germline V gene. The CDR3 sequence is CASSSVHGTAGNTIYF. CDR3 nucleotide sequence: TGTGCCAGCAGCTCCGTCCACGGGACGGCAGGAAACACCATATATTTT.

Ten or more counts support this clonotype. The gene calls are TRBV7-8 and TRBJ2-1; 7 nucleotides line up with TRBD2. CDR1 is SGHVS and CDR2 is FQNEAQ in the germline V gene. Losses at the gene ends were 6 bases for V and 10 bases for J; bases not matched to a gene: 3. This CDR3 contains 11 residues. Written as DNA, the CDR3 is TGTGCCAGCAGTTTTAGCGGGGAGCAGTTCTTC. Protein sequence: CASSFSGEQFF.

This clonotype occurred a few times. The chain is built from TRBV6-5 and TRBJ1-2; D unclear. This CDR3 has 13 residues. Germline CDR1 reads MNHEY; CDR2 reads SVGAGI. The V end lost 2 bases, the J end lost 8 bases, and 12 bases lay between the germline ends. CDR3 in DNA: TGTGCCAGCAGTTACGCCGGGTCCAGGGGCTACACCTTC. As protein: CASSYAGSRGYTF.

This clonotype showed up many times. V gene TRBV29-1 combines with J gene TRBJ2-1; D gene ambiguous. The CDR3 covers 11 residues. The V and J ends lost 3 bases and 4 bases respectively, with 4 bases between them. From germline, CDR1 is SQVTM and CDR2 ANQGSEA. This CDR3 reads CSVDVYNEQFF. In nucleotides, the CDR3 is TGCAGCGTTGATGTTTACAATGAGCAGTTCTTC.

This clonotype has ten or more counts. This rearrangement joins TRBV6-5 to TRBJ2-3; TRBD2 matches 8 bases. In germline, CDR1 is MNHEY, CDR2 SVGAGI. This CDR3 has 19 residues. J was trimmed by 1 base and V by 4 bases; bases with no gene match: 16. CDR3 in amino acids: CASSSELAVQAGGTDTQYF. CDR3 DNA: TGTGCCAGCAGTTCCGAACTAGCGGTCCAAGCCGGGGGCACAGATACGCAGTATTTT.

In nucleotides, the CDR3 is TGTGCCAGCAGTCCTTACGACAGGGGGCCCAGTGAGAACGAGCAGTACTTC. Protein product: CASSPYDRGPSENEQYF. This rearrangement joins TRBV7-2 to TRBJ2-7; 10 bases align to TRBD1. The germline V gene has CDR1 SGHTA and CDR2 FQGNSA. There are 17 residues in the CDR3. The junction had 16 bases not matched to a gene; V was cut back by 6 bases and J by 5 bases.

This clonotype was counted many times. The J gene is TRBJ2-3, the V gene TRBV20-1; the D gene is possibly TRBD2 (6 bases). The germline V and J ends were trimmed by 0 bases and 2 bases, with 21 bases remaining between them. Germline V gene data show CDR1 as DFQATT and CDR2 as SNEGSKA (reference sequence). The CDR3 is made up of 18 amino acids. The CDR3 protein is CSARDPRLAGSFTDTQYF. CDR3 coding DNA: TGCAGTGCTAGAGATCCTAGGCTGGCGGGAAGTTTCACAGATACGCAGTATTTT.

This clonotype was observed at least ten times. V gene TRBV9 combines with J gene TRBJ2-7, with a possible D match to TRBD1 (5 bases). CDR1 and CDR2 from the germline V gene are SGDLS and YYNGEE. V was trimmed by 2 bases and J by 0 bases, leaving 9 bases between them. The CDR3 contains 14 residues. The CDR3 protein is CASSVEDSSYEQYF. In DNA, the CDR3 is TGTGCCAGCAGCGTCGAAGACAGCTCCTACGAGCAGTACTTC.

This clonotype has a count of ten or more. The chain joins TRBV20-1 to TRBJ1-1; D gene uncertain. Trimming took off 0 bases at V and 0 bases at J, with 11 bases between the two ends. Germline CDR1 DFQATT, CDR2 SNEGSKA (reference sequence). CDR3 length: 15 amino acids. Written as DNA, the CDR3 is TGCAGTGCTAGAGATCAAGCTGGGGTGAACACTGAAGCTTTCTTT. This encodes CSARDQAGVNTEAFF.